Listed here are 10 T cell receptor beta chains from one sample, sequenced in a study of cytomegalovirus exposure and HLA in healthy donors. Method: immunoSEQ multiplex PCR; TCRdb's copy keeps in-frame clones and lacks some. The sample holds approximately 120,000 clones; roughly 90% are singletons and the top ten take more than 2%. Input material: PBMCs. All receptors derive from a woman younger than 30 in good health and CMV-seronegative.

This clone was seen once. The rearrangement uses TRBV15 and TRBJ1-2; D is ambiguous. Germline CDR1 LNHNV, CDR2 YYDKDF (reference sequence). The CDR3 length is 17 residues. Trimming removed 0 bases from V and 1 base from J, with 15 bases in between. The CDR3 spells CATSRDNEASGNYGYTF. CDR3 in DNA: TGTGCCACCAGCAGAGATAATGAGGCTTCCGGTAACTATGGCTACACCTTC.

The chain carries TRBV10-3 and TRBJ2-5; D is possibly TRBD2 (6 bases). The CDR3 spans 14 residues. Trimming removed 6 bases from V and 2 bases from J, with 13 bases in between. In germline, CDR1 is ENHRY, CDR2 SYGVKD. The DNA for the CDR3 is TGTGCCATCAGCGGAGCCCTAGCGCAAGAGACCCAGTACTTC. Protein sequence: CAISGALAQETQYF.

This chain links TRBV19 with TRBJ2-5, with 10 bases identical to TRBD2. Trimming took 1 base from V and 4 from J; bases not matched to a gene: 0. CDR3 length: 14 amino acids. Germline-derived CDR1 and CDR2 are LNHDA and SQIVND (reference sequence). CDR3 residues: CASSIASGRETQYF. CDR3 coding DNA: TGTGCCAGTAGTATAGCTAGCGGGAGAGAGACCCAGTACTTC. The variable domain in full, completed from reference TRBV19 and TRBJ2-5, reads DGGITQSPKYLFRKEGQNVTLSCEQNLNHDAMYWYRQDPGQGLRLIYYSQIVNDFQKGDIAEGYSVSREKKESFPLTVTSAQKNPTAFYLCASSIASGRETQYFGPGTRLLVL.

The DNA for the CDR3 is TGTGCCTGGATTTTCAGCGGGAGGGGTGGAGATACGCAGTATTTT. Residues: CAWIFSGRGGDTQYF. The chain employs TRBV30 and TRBJ2-3; 10 bases agree with TRBD2. This CDR3 has 15 amino acids. Germline CDR1 reads GTSNPN; CDR2 reads SVGIG (reference sequence). V dropped 4 bases and J dropped 5; count of bases not matched to a gene: 9.

This chain connects TRBV28 to TRBJ1-4; no clear D. CDR3 length equals 14 residues. CDR1 and CDR2 from the germline V gene are MDHEN and SYDVKM. Trimming left V 3 bases short and J 0 bases short, with 5 bases between. This CDR3 reads CASSFPSTNEKLFF. DNA for the CDR3: TGTGCCAGCAGTTTTCCGTCAACTAATGAAAAACTGTTTTTT.

V and J are TRBV30 and TRBJ2-7; possibly TRBD2 for D (5 bases). The ends were cut back, 0 bases at V and 4 bases at J, with 10 bases in the middle. This CDR3 has 13 residues. Germline CDR1 and CDR2: GTSNPN and SVGIG (reference sequence). In nucleotides, the CDR3 is TGTGCCTGGAGTGTCGGGGAAGTATACGAGCAGTACTTC. Protein: CAWSVGEVYEQYF.

The V gene is TRBV28, the J gene TRBJ1-3; D remains unclear. V was shortened by 8 bases and J by 0 bases, with 14 bases between the two germline ends. Germline V gene lookup returns CDR1 MDHEN and CDR2 SYDVKM. The CDR3 covers 15 residues. Here the CDR3 DNA reads TGTGCCAGCCTCCGCGACACTCTCTCTGGAAACACCATATATTTT. This sequence encodes CASLRDTLSGNTIYF.

Only a few counts were recorded for this clone. The chain is built from TRBV30 and TRBJ1-3; D may be TRBD1 (6 bases). The CDR3 consists of 12 residues. Germline values: CDR1 GTSNPN, CDR2 SVGIG (reference sequence). Trimming left V 2 bases short and J 8 bases short, with 10 bases between. In DNA form, the CDR3 reads TGTGCCTGGAGTTCCAGGGGTGACACCATATATTTT. Amino acids: CAWSSRGDTIYF.

The chain employs TRBV30 and TRBJ2-7, with a tentative D call TRBD2 (6 bases). Trimming stripped 4 bases from V and 1 base from J, with 14 bases between. The CDR3 loop spans 14 amino acids. Germline CDR1 GTSNPN, CDR2 SVGIG (reference sequence). The CDR3 DNA reads TGTGCCTGGACCTCCGGGACTCCTTCCTACGAGCAGTACTTC. It encodes CAWTSGTPSYEQYF.

V gene TRBV14 combines with J gene TRBJ1-1, with D uncertain. Germline CDR1 reads SGHDN; CDR2 reads FVKESK. This CDR3 is 13 amino acids long. With 1 base removed from V and 4 bases from J, the gap between germline ends came to 7 bases. The CDR3 loop is CASSQGESTEAFF. The DNA for the CDR3 is TGTGCCAGCAGCCAAGGAGAGAGCACTGAAGCTTTCTTT.